This TCR beta chain appears in the sequencing data of a study of OX40 agonist ivuxolimab in advanced cancers. Study at large: One patient with hepatocellular carcinoma and two with cutaneous melanoma, three in all, had partial responses.

This CDR3 has 13 residues. V was pared by 4 bases and J by 1 base, with 6 bases between. Germline V gene sequence: CDR1 SNHLY, CDR2 FYNNEI. With regard to this clone: This sample also contains other DNA sequences that code for the same CDR3.

The assay was immunoSEQ multiplex PCR, and TCRdb's table has in-frame clones only and misses some. The profile shows over 40,000 clones, approximately 84% of them singletons. The origin of this receptor is an adult with an advanced solid tumor such as melanoma, head and neck, liver or kidney cancer. The sequences come from CD4+ or CD8+ T cells sorted from blood, collected in a trial of the OX40 agonist ivuxolimab. This chain connects TRBV2 to TRBJ2-3, with D possibly being TRBD2 (6 bases). The CDR3 DNA reads as TGTGCCAGCAGTGCTAGCGGCACAGATACGCAGTATTTT. Amino acid sequence: CASSASGTDTQYF.